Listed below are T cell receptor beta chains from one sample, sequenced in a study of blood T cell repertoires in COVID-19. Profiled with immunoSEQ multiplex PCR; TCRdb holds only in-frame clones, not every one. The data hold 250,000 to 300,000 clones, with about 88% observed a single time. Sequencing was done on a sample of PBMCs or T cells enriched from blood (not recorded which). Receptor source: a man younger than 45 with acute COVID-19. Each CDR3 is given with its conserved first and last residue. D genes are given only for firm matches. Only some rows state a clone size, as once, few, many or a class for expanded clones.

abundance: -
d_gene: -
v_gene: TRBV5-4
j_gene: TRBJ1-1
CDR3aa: CASTTQVNTEAFF
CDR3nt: TGTGCCAGCACCACTCAGGTGAACACTGAAGCTTTCTTT

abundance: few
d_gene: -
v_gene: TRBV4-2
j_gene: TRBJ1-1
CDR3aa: CASSQERYLCAFF
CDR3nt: TGTGCCAGCAGCCAAGAGAGGTACCTCTGCGCTTTCTTT

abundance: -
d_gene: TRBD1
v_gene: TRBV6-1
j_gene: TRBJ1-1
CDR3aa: CASSEDARTGNTEAFF
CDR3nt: TGTGCCAGCAGTGAAGATGCGAGGACAGGGAACACTGAAGCTTTCTTT

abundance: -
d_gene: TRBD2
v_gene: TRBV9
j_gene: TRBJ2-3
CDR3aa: CASSVVASGGTDTQYF
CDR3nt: TGTGCCAGCAGCGTAGTTGCTAGCGGGGGAACAGATACGCAGTATTTT

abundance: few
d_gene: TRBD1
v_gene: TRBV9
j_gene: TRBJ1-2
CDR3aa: CASRAKSVQGAGGYTF
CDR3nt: TGTGCCAGCAGGGCCAAGAGCGTCCAGGGGGCCGGTGGCTACACCTTC

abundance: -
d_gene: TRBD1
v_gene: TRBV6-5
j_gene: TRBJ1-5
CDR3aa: CASGMTGGSNQPQHF
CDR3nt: TGTGCCAGCGGGATGACAGGGGGTAGCAATCAGCCCCAGCATTTT

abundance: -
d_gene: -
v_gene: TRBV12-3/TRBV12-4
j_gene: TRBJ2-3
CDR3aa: CASSSSQFAQYF
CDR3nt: TGTGCCAGCAGCTCATCGCAGTTTGCGCAGTATTTT

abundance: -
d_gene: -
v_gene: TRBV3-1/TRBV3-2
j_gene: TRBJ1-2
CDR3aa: CASSQEGGYGYTF
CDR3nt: TGTGCCAGCAGCCAAGAGGGGGGCTATGGCTACACCTTC

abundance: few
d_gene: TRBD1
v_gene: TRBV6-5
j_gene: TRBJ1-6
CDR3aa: CASSLDREFSPLHF
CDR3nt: TGTGCCAGCAGCTTAGACAGGGAGTTTTCACCCCTCCACTTT

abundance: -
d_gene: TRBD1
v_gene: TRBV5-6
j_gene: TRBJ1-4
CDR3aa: CASSKTGVSTNEKLFF
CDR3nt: TGTGCCAGCAGCAAAACAGGGGTTTCAACTAATGAAAAACTGTTTTTT

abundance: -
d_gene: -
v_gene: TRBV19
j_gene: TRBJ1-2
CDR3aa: CASKSEFGYTF
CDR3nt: TGTGCCAGTAAATCGGAGTTTGGCTACACCTTC

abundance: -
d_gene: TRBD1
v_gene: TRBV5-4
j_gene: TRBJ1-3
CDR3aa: CASSRDRGSRIGGNTIYF
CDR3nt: TGTGCCAGCAGCAGGGACAGGGGGTCTCGTATAGGTGGAAACACCATATATTTT

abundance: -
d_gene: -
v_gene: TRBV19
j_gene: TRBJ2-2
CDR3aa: CASSILGGPSPGELFF
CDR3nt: TGTGCCAGTAGTATATTAGGTGGGCCCTCCCCCGGGGAGCTGTTTTTT

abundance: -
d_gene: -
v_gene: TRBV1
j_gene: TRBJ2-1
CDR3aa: CTSSQVVRDYNEQFF
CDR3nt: TGCACCAGCAGCCAAGTGGTCAGGGACTACAATGAGCAGTTCTTC

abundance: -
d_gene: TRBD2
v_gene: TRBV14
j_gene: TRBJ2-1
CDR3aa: CASSLRRGVSNEQFF
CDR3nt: TGTGCCAGCAGCTTACGTCGGGGGGTGTCCAATGAGCAGTTCTTC

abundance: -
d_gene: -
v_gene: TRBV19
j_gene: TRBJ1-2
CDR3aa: CASSDSTYGYTF
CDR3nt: TGTGCCAGTAGTGATAGCACCTATGGCTACACCTTC

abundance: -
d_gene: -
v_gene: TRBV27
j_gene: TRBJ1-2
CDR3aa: CASSFGVTYGYTF
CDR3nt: TGTGCCAGCAGTTTTGGAGTCACCTATGGCTACACCTTC

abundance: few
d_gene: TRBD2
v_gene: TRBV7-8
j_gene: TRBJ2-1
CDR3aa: CASSAQVLADEQFF
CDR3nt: TGTGCCAGCAGCGCCCAGGTCCTAGCGGACGAGCAGTTCTTC

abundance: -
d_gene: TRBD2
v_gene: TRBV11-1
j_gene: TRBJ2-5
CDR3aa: CASSLGLAGVQETQYF
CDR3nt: TGTGCCAGCAGCTTAGGGCTAGCGGGCGTGCAAGAGACCCAGTACTTC

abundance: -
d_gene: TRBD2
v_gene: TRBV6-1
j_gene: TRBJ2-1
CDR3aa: CASSEKGTSGPSSYNEQFF
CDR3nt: TGTGCCAGCAGTGAAAAAGGGACTAGCGGGCCGAGCTCCTACAATGAGCAGTTCTTC

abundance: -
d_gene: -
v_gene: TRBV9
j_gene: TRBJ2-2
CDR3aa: CASSSDISNTGELFF
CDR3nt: TGTGCCAGCAGCTCCGACATATCGAACACCGGGGAGCTGTTTTTT

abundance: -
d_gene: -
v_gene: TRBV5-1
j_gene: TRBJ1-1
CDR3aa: CASSLAPGANTEAFF
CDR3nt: TGCGCCAGCAGCTTGGCCCCAGGGGCGAACACTGAAGCTTTCTTT

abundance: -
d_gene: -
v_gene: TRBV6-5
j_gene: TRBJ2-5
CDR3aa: CASRNGLEGGETQYF
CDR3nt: TGTGCCAGCAGAAACGGACTAGAGGGGGGAGAGACCCAGTACTTC

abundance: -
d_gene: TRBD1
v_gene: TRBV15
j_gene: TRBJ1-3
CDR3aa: CATSRDRGQGNTIYF
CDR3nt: TGTGCCACCAGCAGAGACAGGGGGCAGGGAAACACCATATATTTT

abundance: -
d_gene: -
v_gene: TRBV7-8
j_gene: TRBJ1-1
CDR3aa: CASSLVSSRMNTEAFF
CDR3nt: TGTGCCAGCAGCTTAGTGAGTTCGAGGATGAACACTGAAGCTTTCTTT

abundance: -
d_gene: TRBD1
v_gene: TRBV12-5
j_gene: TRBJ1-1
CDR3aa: CASGFETGGITEAFF
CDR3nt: TGTGCTAGTGGTTTTGAGACAGGGGGCATAACTGAAGCTTTCTTT

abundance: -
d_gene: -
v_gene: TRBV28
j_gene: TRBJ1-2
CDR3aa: CASNQPGFGYTF
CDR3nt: TGTGCCAGCAACCAGCCGGGGTTTGGCTACACCTTC

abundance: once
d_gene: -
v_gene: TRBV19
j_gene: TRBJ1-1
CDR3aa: CASSTRQRQAPTEAFF
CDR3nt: TGTGCCAGTAGTACACGACAACGTCAAGCCCCAACTGAAGCTTTCTTT

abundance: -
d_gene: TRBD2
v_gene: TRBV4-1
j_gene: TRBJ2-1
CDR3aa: CASSQVGLAGAYNEQFF
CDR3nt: TGCGCCAGCAGCCAAGTAGGTCTGGCGGGGGCCTACAATGAGCAGTTCTTC